The T cell receptor beta chain described here comes from a study of blood T cells in healthy people across ages. Sample-barcoded 5' priming and a J-beta primer mix drove a second PCR of roughly 6 to 12 cycles. From the 5' RACE reads, TCRdb called clonotypes with MiXCR, one entry per CDR3 protein. The sample has around 1,500,000 distinct CDR3 sequences; 28% are singletons. General observations from the study: Per-million-T-cell TCR beta diversity fell roughly linearly with age.

Germline V gene lookup returns CDR1 SSHAT and CDR2 FNYEAQ (reference sequence). The CDR3 is 15 amino acids. Trimming removed 1 base at V and 2 bases at J, with 9 bases between. This clonotype was detected ten times or more. Its antigen is not known. This clonotype was sampled from a woman in her 30s in good health. This chain connects TRBV7-7 to TRBJ2-1; D is uncertain. The material sequenced was blood. CDR3 sequence reads: CASSLGSNPYNEQFF. The CDR3 DNA reads as TGTGCCAGCAGCTTAGGATCTAACCCCTACAATGAGCAGTTCTTC.